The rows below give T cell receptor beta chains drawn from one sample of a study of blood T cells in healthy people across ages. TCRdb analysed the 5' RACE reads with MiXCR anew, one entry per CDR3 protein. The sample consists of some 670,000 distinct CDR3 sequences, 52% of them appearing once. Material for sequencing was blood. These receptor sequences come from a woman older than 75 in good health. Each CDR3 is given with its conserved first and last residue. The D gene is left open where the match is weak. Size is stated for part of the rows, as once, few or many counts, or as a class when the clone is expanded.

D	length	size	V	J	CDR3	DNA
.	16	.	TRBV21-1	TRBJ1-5	CASSASGGGRHQPQHF	TGTGCCAGCAGCGCCTCCGGTGGGGGGAGGCATCAGCCCCAGCATTTT
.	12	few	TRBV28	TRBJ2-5	CASRPLGETQYF	TGTGCCAGCAGGCCTTTAGGGGAGACCCAGTACTTC
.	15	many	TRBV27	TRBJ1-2	CASSPWGGGVSGYTF	TGTGCCAGCAGTCCCTGGGGTGGAGGCGTGAGCGGCTACACCTTC
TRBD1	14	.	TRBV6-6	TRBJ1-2	CASSPDRAQYGYTF	TGTGCCAGCAGTCCCGACAGGGCTCAATATGGCTACACCTTC
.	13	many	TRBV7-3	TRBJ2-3	CASSSLRDSEQYF	TGTGCCAGCAGCTCGCTCCGGGACTCTGAGCAGTATTTT
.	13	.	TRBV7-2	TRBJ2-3	CASSLGMSDTQYF	TGTGCCAGCAGCCTCGGGATGTCAGATACGCAGTATTTT
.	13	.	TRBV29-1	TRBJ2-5	CSVGVGSQETQYF	TGCAGCGTTGGAGTGGGAAGCCAAGAGACCCAGTACTTC
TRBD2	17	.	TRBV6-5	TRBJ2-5	CASSYSPSGREQETQYF	TGTGCCAGCAGTTATTCCCCTAGCGGGAGGGAACAAGAGACCCAGTACTTC
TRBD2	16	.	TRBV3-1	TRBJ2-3	CASSQGDSGRTDTQYF	TGTGCCAGCAGCCAAGGTGATAGCGGGAGAACAGATACGCAGTATTTT
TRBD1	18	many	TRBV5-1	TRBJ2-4	CASSGEGTGVSAKNIQYF	TGCGCCAGCAGCGGAGAAGGGACAGGGGTTTCGGCCAAAAACATTCAGTACTTC
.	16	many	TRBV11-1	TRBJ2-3	CASSLAAASSTDTQYF	TGTGCCAGCAGCTTAGCGGCAGCCTCTAGCACAGATACGCAGTATTTT
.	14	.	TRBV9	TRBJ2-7	CASSVVAGTGEQYF	TGTGCCAGCAGCGTAGTGGCAGGGACTGGCGAGCAGTACTTC
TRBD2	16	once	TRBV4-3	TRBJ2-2	CASSQVGLADTGELFF	TGCGCCAGCAGCCAAGTGGGACTAGCGGACACCGGGGAGCTGTTTTTT
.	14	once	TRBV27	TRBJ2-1	CASSLLGGSYEQFF	TGTGCCAGCAGTTTATTGGGCGGCTCCTACGAGCAGTTCTTC
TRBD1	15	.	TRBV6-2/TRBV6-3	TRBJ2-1	CASRSGTGVGNEQFF	TGTGCCAGCAGATCCGGGACAGGGGTTGGGAATGAGCAGTTCTTC
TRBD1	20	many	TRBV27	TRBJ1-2	CASGRLDRGRLQGLKGGYTF	TGTGCCAGCGGACGTCTGGACAGGGGGCGCCTTCAGGGCCTAAAAGGAGGCTACACCTTC
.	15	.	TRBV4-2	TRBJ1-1	CASSQEGIGLRMAFF	TGTGCCAGCAGCCAAGAGGGCATTGGACTCCGAATGGCTTTCTTT
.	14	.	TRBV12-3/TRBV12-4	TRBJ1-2	CASSLFGTSYGYTF	TGTGCCAGCAGTTTATTCGGGACGAGCTATGGCTACACCTTC
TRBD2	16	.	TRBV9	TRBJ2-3	CASSVVASGFGDTQYF	TGTGCCAGCAGCGTAGTAGCTAGCGGTTTCGGGGATACGCAGTATTTT
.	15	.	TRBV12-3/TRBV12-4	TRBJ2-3	CASSLTLARADAEYF	TGTGCCAGCAGTTTAACACTAGCACGCGCAGATGCGGAGTATTTT
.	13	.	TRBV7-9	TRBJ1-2	CASRWEGDYGYTF	TGTGCCAGCAGGTGGGAAGGGGACTATGGCTACACCTTC
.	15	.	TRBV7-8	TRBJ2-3	CASSARDFSIDTQYF	TGTGCCAGCAGCGCCCGGGACTTCAGCATAGATACGCAGTATTTT
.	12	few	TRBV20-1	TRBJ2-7	CSAQPQGHEQYF	TGCAGTGCTCAACCTCAGGGGCACGAGCAGTACTTC
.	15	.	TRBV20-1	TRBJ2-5	CSARGIGRGKETQYF	TGCAGTGCTAGAGGGATCGGACGGGGGAAAGAGACCCAGTACTTC
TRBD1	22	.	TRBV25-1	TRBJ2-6	CATRGWLAVRGRGESGANVLTF	TGTGCCACCCGGGGCTGGTTAGCGGTCAGGGGGCGCGGGGAATCTGGGGCCAACGTCCTGACTTTC
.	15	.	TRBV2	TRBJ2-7	CASSDRRQYSYEQYF	TGTGCCAGCAGTGACCGCCGACAGTACTCCTACGAGCAGTACTTC
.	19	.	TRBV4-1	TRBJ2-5	CASSQDAPEKAPHKVEQYF	TGCGCCAGCAGCCAAGATGCCCCCGAGAAGGCCCCCCACAAGGTTGAGCAGTACTTC
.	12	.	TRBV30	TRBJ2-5	CAGSVPKGTQYF	TGTGCCGGGAGTGTCCCAAAGGGGACCCAGTACTTC
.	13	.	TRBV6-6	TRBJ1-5	CASRFGEDQPQHF	TGTGCCAGCAGATTCGGAGAGGATCAGCCCCAGCATTTT
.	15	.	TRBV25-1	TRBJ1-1	CASSDGQGSYTEAFF	TGTGCCAGCAGTGATGGGCAGGGGTCTTACACTGAAGCTTTCTTT
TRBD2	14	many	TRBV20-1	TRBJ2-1	CSATGGASYNEQFF	TGCAGTGCTACCGGGGGGGCCTCTTACAATGAGCAGTTCTTC
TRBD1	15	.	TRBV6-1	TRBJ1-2	CASRQDRQGYYGYTF	TGTGCCAGCAGACAAGACCGACAGGGGTACTATGGCTACACCTTC
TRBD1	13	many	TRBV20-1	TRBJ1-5	CSALGQGLQPQHF	TGCAGTGCTCTGGGACAGGGGCTTCAGCCCCAGCATTTT
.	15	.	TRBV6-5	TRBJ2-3	CASSAPGTRKDTQYF	TGTGCCAGCAGTGCCCCAGGGACCAGGAAAGATACGCAGTATTTT
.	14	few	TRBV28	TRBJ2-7	CASSFSIRGFEQYF	TGTGCCAGCAGTTTTTCGATTCGGGGGTTCGAGCAGTACTTC
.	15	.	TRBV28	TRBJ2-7	CASNSPSGAQGEQYF	TGTGCCAGCAATTCTCCATCGGGGGCTCAAGGGGAGCAGTACTTC
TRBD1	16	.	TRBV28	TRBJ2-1	CASSSYGAGGRNEQFF	TGTGCCAGCAGTTCCTACGGGGCAGGGGGCCGCAATGAGCAGTTCTTC
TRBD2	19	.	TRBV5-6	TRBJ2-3	CASSLVLGLADSSTDTQYF	TGTGCCAGCAGCTTGGTGTTAGGACTAGCGGACTCTAGCACAGATACGCAGTATTTT
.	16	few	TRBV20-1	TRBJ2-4	CSARQWETIAKNIQYF	TGCAGTGCCCGCCAGTGGGAAACTATAGCCAAAAACATTCAGTACTTC
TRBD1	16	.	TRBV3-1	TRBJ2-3	CASSRHRGVSTDTQYF	TGTGCCAGCAGCCGCCACAGGGGCGTCAGCACAGATACGCAGTATTTT
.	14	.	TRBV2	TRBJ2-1	CASRGGISYNEQFF	TGTGCCAGCAGGGGCGGCATCTCCTACAATGAGCAGTTCTTC
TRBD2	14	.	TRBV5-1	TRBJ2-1	CASSPGGQGGKQFF	TGCGCCAGCAGCCCGGGGGGGCAGGGAGGTAAGCAGTTCTTC
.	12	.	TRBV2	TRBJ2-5	CASNSRSETQYF	TGTGCCAGCAATTCCAGATCTGAGACCCAGTACTTC